This TCR beta chain was sequenced during a study of cytomegalovirus exposure and HLA in healthy donors. Produced via immunoSEQ multiplex PCR; TCRdb's table is partial and in-frame only. The sample includes a few hundred thousand clones, roughly 83% of them seen just once. The ends were cut back, 5 bases at V and 6 bases at J, with 16 bases in the middle. This CDR3 has 14 residues. The germline CDR1 and CDR2 sequences are SGHVS and FQNEAQ. The sample taken for sequencing was PBMCs. The chain employs TRBV7-8 and TRBJ1-2; D is ambiguous. This sequence was found in a woman younger than 45 in good health and CMV-seropositive. The CDR3 is CASSPRVAYDGYTF. CDR3 coding DNA: TGTGCCAGCAGCCCCCGGGTTGCGTATGATGGCTACACCTTC.